Each of the 16 T cell receptor beta chains below was sequenced from the same sample in a study of T cell responses to AZD1222 COVID-19 vaccine. Measured with immunoSEQ multiplex PCR; TCRdb has only the in-frame clones, and not every one. The sample includes 210,000 or so clones, about 94% of them seen just once. The input for sequencing was peripheral blood, taken 28 days after the second dose of the MenACWY control vaccine. The receptors derive from an adult who received the MenACWY meningococcal vaccine as a control.

With respect to this clone: Other nucleotide sequences in the sample specify the same CDR3. This chain links TRBV10-3 with TRBJ1-5; D gene ambiguous. This CDR3 is built from 13 residues. Per the germline V gene, CDR1 is ENHRY and CDR2 is SYGVKD. Trimming stripped 3 bases from V and 0 bases from J, with 3 bases between. CDR3 in DNA: TGTGCCATCAGTGAAAATAGCAATCAGCCCCAGCATTTT. It yields the protein CAISENSNQPQHF.

The rearrangement joins TRBV28 to TRBJ1-4, with 11 bases lining up with TRBD1. Trimming took 2 bases from V and 7 from J; bases not matched to a gene: 6. This CDR3 comprises 16 residues. CDR1 is MDHEN, CDR2 SYDVKM, per germline. CDR3 nucleotide sequence: TGTGCCAGCAGTTTACCCACCGGGACAGGGGGTGAAAAACTGTTTTTT. Translating gives CASSLPTGTGGEKLFF.

V and J are TRBV6-2 or TRBV6-3 and TRBJ1-2; 11 bases are a match to TRBD1. The CDR3 consists of 15 residues. Germline V gene sequence: CDR1 MNHEY, CDR2 SVGEGT. The V gene end was trimmed by 4 bases and the J gene end by 6 bases; junction bases not matched to a gene: 7. CDR3 DNA: TGTGCCAGCAGTTTACACGGACAGGGGGCTGATGGCTACACCTTC. Its protein is CASSLHGQGADGYTF.

The chain employs TRBV7-9 and TRBJ1-5; TRBD1 might be the D (5 bases). V lost 6 bases and J lost 3, with 12 bases in between. The CDR3 runs 14 residues. Looked up from germline, CDR1 is SEHNR and CDR2 is FQNEAQ (reference sequence). The DNA of the CDR3 is TGTGCCAGCAGTCTCGGGACGGTCAATCAGCCCCAGCATTTT. Protein sequence: CASSLGTVNQPQHF.

This chain uses TRBV6-2 or TRBV6-3 with TRBJ2-3; TRBD2 matches at 8 bases. The V and J ends lost 6 bases and 7 bases, in that order; junction bases with no gene match: 12. Germline-derived CDR1 and CDR2 are MNHEY and SVGEGT. The CDR3 length is 15 residues. DNA for the CDR3: TGTGCCAGCAGCTCATTTGACGGGAGGGACTATACGCAGTATTTT. Amino acid sequence: CASSSFDGRDYTQYF.

V gene TRBV5-4 combines with J gene TRBJ2-1; 8 bases fit TRBD2. V gave up 1 base and J gave up 3 bases; unmatched junction bases: 6. The CDR3 totals 16 residues. Germline V CDR1 and CDR2: SGHNT, YYREEE (reference sequence). The CDR3 sequence is CASSLPTGGIYNEQFF. CDR3 bases: TGTGCCAGCAGCTTGCCCACGGGGGGGATCTACAATGAGCAGTTCTTC.

V usage is TRBV30 and J usage is TRBJ1-3; no firm D call. The CDR3 contains 12 residues. V lost 2 bases and J 4 bases, leaving 6 bases between the germline ends. CDR1 is GTSNPN and CDR2 is SVGIG in the germline V gene (reference sequence). DNA of the CDR3: TGTGCCTGGAGTATACAGGGAAACACCATATATTTT. Translating gives CAWSIQGNTIYF.

This rearrangement joins TRBV7-8 to TRBJ1-3; 7 bases are shared with TRBD1. The CDR3 totals 17 residues. After removal of 2 bases from V and 0 bases from J, the junction contained 7 bases not matched to a gene. The germline V gene has CDR1 SGHVS and CDR2 FQNEAQ. CDR3 amino acids: CASSLWSGTDSGNTIYF. CDR3 DNA: TGTGCCAGCAGCTTATGGTCCGGGACAGACTCTGGAAACACCATATATTTT.

The sample holds one count of this clone. This chain uses TRBV2 with TRBJ2-3; 10 bases agree with TRBD2. Germline CDR1 and CDR2: SNHLY and FYNNEI. Trimming took 9 bases from V and 6 from J; bases not matched to a gene: 6. The CDR3 covers 13 residues. The CDR3 DNA reads TGTGCCAGGGGACTAGCGCAGCTGGATACGCAGTATTTT. Amino acid sequence: CARGLAQLDTQYF.

This clone appeared once. The genes are TRBV5-6 and TRBJ2-5, with 9 bases fitting TRBD2. The CDR3 is 15 residues long. Germline values: CDR1 SGHDT, CDR2 YYEEEE. V lost 0 bases to trimming and J lost 5 bases; unmatched junction nucleotides: 5. CDR3 amino acids: CASSLALAGWETQYF. CDR3 sequence (DNA): TGTGCCAGCAGCTTGGCACTAGCGGGTTGGGAGACCCAGTACTTC.

The rearrangement links TRBV7-6 to TRBJ2-5; TRBD1 matches 9 bases. V shed 1 base, J shed 4 bases, and the junction held 10 bases outside the gene matches. This CDR3 region has 17 residues. CDR1 and CDR2 from the germline V gene are SGHVS and FNYEAQ. The CDR3 DNA follows: TGTGCCAGCAGCTTAGAACTGGGACAGGGTCTACCAGAGACCCAGTACTTC. It is translated as CASSLELGQGLPETQYF.

The V call is TRBV2, the J call TRBJ1-2, with D unclear. The germline gives CDR1 SNHLY, CDR2 FYNNEI. CDR3 length equals 13 residues. Between the trimmed V and J ends, which lost 5 bases and 6 bases, there was a span of 13 bases. The CDR3 coding sequence is TGTGCCAGCAGTAGGAGGAGGGAGGATGGCTACACCTTC. Its protein product is CASSRRREDGYTF.

This chain joins TRBV9 and TRBJ1-5; no reliable D call. CDR1 is SGDLS, CDR2 YYNGEE, per germline. Trimming removed 0 bases from V and 2 bases from J, with 9 bases in between. The length of the CDR3 is 15 residues. The CDR3 sequence is CASSVGVGGNQPQHF. The CDR3 nucleotides are TGTGCCAGCAGCGTAGGCGTCGGGGGCAATCAGCCCCAGCATTTT.

This chain connects TRBV28 to TRBJ1-6; TRBD1 is a possible D gene (5 bases). The CDR3 is 16 residues long. Trimming pared 3 bases from V and 0 bases from J, leaving 9 bases between. CDR1 and CDR2 (germline): MDHEN, SYDVKM. CDR3 amino acids: CASSFGGSSYNSPLHF. The CDR3 nucleotides read TGTGCCAGCAGTTTTGGGGGTAGCTCCTATAATTCACCCCTCCACTTT.

The rearrangement uses TRBV7-3 and TRBJ2-1; no definite D call. This CDR3 has 15 amino acids. The V gene's germline CDR1 is SGHTA and CDR2 FQGTGA. V lost 2 bases to trimming and J lost 2 bases, with 10 bases between them. The CDR3 DNA is TGTGCCAGCAGCTTATCCCAAAACACCTACAATGAGCAGTTCTTC. It specifies CASSLSQNTYNEQFF. Based on the CDR3 plus reference TRBV7-3 and TRBJ2-1, the full variable domain is GAGVSQTPSNKVTEKGKYVELRCDPISGHTALYWYRQSLGQGPEFLIYFQGTGAADDSGLPNDRFFAVRPEGSVSTLKIQRTERGDSAVYLCASSLSQNTYNEQFFGPGTRLTVL.

This chain joins TRBV28 and TRBJ2-1, with 7 bases fitting TRBD1. V was pared by 5 bases and J by 5 bases, with 9 bases of the junction left unmatched. The CDR3 has 15 residues. Germline CDR1 is MDHEN and CDR2 is SYDVKM. DNA for the CDR3: TGTGCCAGCAGTACCGCCGGGGACAGCCACAATGAGCAGTTCTTC. This sequence encodes CASSTAGDSHNEQFF.